Below are 23 T cell receptor beta chains sequenced from a single sample in a study of T cells in Graves' hyperthyroidism and ophthalmopathy. What was amplified from RNA transcripts were TCR beta CDR3 regions. HTBI primers were the set used in a first-round RT-PCR of the TCR CDR3. TCRdb redid the calling of the multiplex PCR reads with MiXCR, one entry per CDR3 protein. The sample lists roughly 550,000 distinct CDR3 sequences, roughly a sixth occurring once. Sequencing used blood. These receptor sequences come from a woman in her 30s with Graves' ophthalmopathy.

V usage is TRBV19 and J usage is TRBJ2-7; TRBD2 might be the D (6 bases). Trimming cost V 5 bases and J 3 bases, with 11 bases left between them. This CDR3 comprises 13 residues. Germline values: CDR1 LNHDA, CDR2 SQIVND (reference sequence). This CDR3 is CASSVPGDYEQYF. CDR3 DNA: TGTGCCAGTAGTGTTCCGGGGGACTACGAGCAGTACTTC.

This clonotype was seen many times. V and J are TRBV7-9 and TRBJ1-4, with 8 bases identical to TRBD1. Per germline, CDR1 SEHNR and CDR2 FQNEAQ (reference sequence). The length of the CDR3 is 13 residues. V dropped 11 bases and J dropped 4; count of bases not matched to a gene: 6. The CDR3, as DNA: TGTGCCGGCGCAGGGGGCTTTAATGAAAAACTGTTTTTT. This codes for CAGAGGFNEKLFF. Full variable domain (missing parts from reference TRBV7-9 and TRBJ1-4): DTGVSQNPRHKITKRGQNVTFRCDPISEHNRLYWYRQTLGQGPEFLTYFQNEAQLEKSRLLSDRFSAERPKGSFSTLEIQRTEQGDSAMYLCAGAGGFNEKLFFGSGTQLSVL.

This clonotype was counted at least ten times. J is TRBJ2-1 and V is TRBV27; no reliable D call. The V gene's germline CDR1 is MNHEY and CDR2 SMNVEV (reference sequence). The CDR3 length is 12 residues. Trimming cost V 0 bases and J 8 bases, with 5 bases left between them. The CDR3 spells CASSLSPYEQFF. CDR3 in DNA: TGTGCCAGCAGTTTATCTCCGTATGAGCAGTTCTTC.

This clonotype has just a few counts. This sequence joins TRBV20-1 and TRBJ1-1, with a weak D call TRBD1 (5 bases). Trimming stripped 3 bases from V and 4 bases from J, with 9 bases between. Germline assignment: CDR1 DFQATT and CDR2 SNEGSKA (reference sequence). CDR3 length equals 12 residues. The CDR3 DNA is TGCAGTGCTAGGGACGGGGGCACTGAAGCTTTCTTT. Translation gives CSARDGGTEAFF.

A word on this clonotype: Possible read error: a much larger clone is one base away. This chain links TRBV11-3 with TRBJ2-1, with TRBD2 matching 7 bases. The CDR3 is 15 residues long. Germline V gives CDR1 SGHNT, CDR2 YENEEA. J was trimmed by 5 bases and V by 4 bases; bases with no gene match: 8. The CDR3: CASSSLGLPHNEQFF. CDR3 nucleotides: TGTGCCAGCAGCTCCCTGGGACTACCACACAATGAGCAGTTCTTC.

Concerning this clonotype: It is unclear where the CDR3 begins or ends on the DNA, so no DNA is shown, and the CDR3 is as TCRdb lists it. The CDR3: CSARVSAAQYF. This sequence joins TRBV20-1 and TRBJ2-3. With termini counted, the CDR3 has 11 amino acids. CDR1 is DFQATT, CDR2 SNEGSKA, per germline (reference sequence).

This sequence joins TRBV30 and TRBJ2-1, with a possible D match to TRBD2 (6 bases). Germline CDR1 is GTSNPN and CDR2 is SVGIG (reference sequence). CDR3 length: 14 residues. With 5 bases removed from V and 9 bases from J, the gap between germline ends came to 20 bases. The DNA of the CDR3 is TGTGCCTGGGACCCCCTGACGGGAGTTTCTGAGCAGTTCTTC. Translating it yields CAWDPLTGVSEQFF.

This clonotype was seen repeatedly, ten times or more. This chain uses TRBV13 with TRBJ2-7, with TRBD2 matching over 7 bases. Unmatched junction bases numbered 12, after V lost 5 bases and J lost 2 bases. This CDR3 has 16 residues. Germline V CDR1 and CDR2: PRHDT, FYEKMQ (reference sequence). The chain's CDR3 is CASSPPRVGGAYEQYF. The CDR3 DNA reads TGTGCCAGCAGCCCACCTCGGGTTGGGGGGGCCTACGAGCAGTACTTC.

This clonotype was observed many times. V gene TRBV28 combines with J gene TRBJ2-3; D might be TRBD2 (6 bases). There are 15 residues in the CDR3. Germline loops: CDR1 MDHEN, CDR2 SYDVKM. Trimming cost V 6 bases and J 1 base, with 14 bases left between them. The CDR3 DNA is TGTGCCAGCAGCTTCTGGACTACCCGCACAGATACGCAGTATTTT. Translated: CASSFWTTRTDTQYF.

This clonotype has a handful of counts. CDR3 loop: CASSSWFNRGRFTGELFF. The DNA of the CDR3 is TGTGCCAGCAGTTCATGGTTCAACAGGGGGCGTTTCACCGGGGAGCTGTTTTTT. The genes are TRBV28 and TRBJ2-2; 9 nucleotides agree with TRBD1. The germline CDR1 and CDR2 sequences are MDHEN and SYDVKM. The junction had 13 bases not matched to a gene; V was cut back by 4 bases and J by 4 bases. The CDR3 is 18 residues long.

The chain employs TRBV15 and TRBJ1-2; TRBD1 matches at 8 bases. The CDR3 loop spans 15 amino acids. Germline CDR1 reads LNHNV; CDR2 reads YYDKDF (reference sequence). The V and J ends lost 0 bases and 7 bases, in that order; junction bases with no gene match: 7. This CDR3 reads CATSRDMQGASGYTF. DNA for the CDR3: TGTGCCACCAGCAGAGATATGCAGGGGGCGAGTGGCTACACCTTC.

This clonotype was observed many times. This rearrangement joins TRBV6-1 to TRBJ2-7; possibly TRBD2 for D (5 bases). This CDR3 has 13 amino acids. Germline V gene sequence: CDR1 MNHNS, CDR2 SASEGT. Trimming stripped 7 bases from V and 2 bases from J, with 12 bases between. The CDR3 sequence is CASMRAGPYEQYF. The CDR3 DNA is TGTGCCAGCATGAGGGCTGGGCCCTACGAGCAGTACTTC.

The V gene is TRBV20-1, the J gene TRBJ2-7, with a weak D call TRBD1 (5 bases). Germline V gene data show CDR1 as DFQATT and CDR2 as SNEGSKA (reference sequence). The CDR3 length is 14 residues. V lost 0 bases and J lost 3, with 12 bases in between. The CDR3 DNA reads TGCAGTGCTAGAGATAAGAGACAGCTCTACGAGCAGTACTTC. Its translation is CSARDKRQLYEQYF.

This clonotype was recorded a few times. The chain uses TRBV6-2 or TRBV6-3 and TRBJ2-2; TRBD2 matches 7 bases. Per germline, CDR1 MNHEY and CDR2 SVGEGT. Germline trimming cut 5 bases from V and 4 bases from J; bases unmatched to any gene: 7. The CDR3 consists of 15 residues. The CDR3 loop reads CASSRDPGGTGELFF. The DNA of the CDR3 is TGTGCCAGCAGTCGAGACCCGGGAGGCACCGGGGAGCTGTTTTTT.

This clonotype was counted at least ten times. The chain employs TRBV5-1 and TRBJ2-1, with 9 nucleotides matching TRBD2. The CDR3 is 13 residues long. CDR1 is SGHRS and CDR2 is YFSETQ in the germline V gene. V gave up 3 bases and J gave up 7 bases; unmatched junction bases: 2. In nucleotides, the CDR3 is TGCGCCAGCAGCTGGGGACTAGCAAATGAGCAGTTCTTC. It encodes CASSWGLANEQFF.

This clonotype showed up just a few times. This rearrangement joins TRBV20-1 to TRBJ1-5; TRBD1 aligns across 8 bases. CDR1 is DFQATT and CDR2 is SNEGSKA in the germline V gene (reference sequence). V lost 0 bases and J lost 5; bases outside the gene matches: 9. This CDR3 is 16 amino acids long. The CDR3 DNA sequence: TGCAGTGCTAGAGATTGGGCAGGGGGCGGAGATCAGCCCCAGCATTTT. It is translated as CSARDWAGGGDQPQHF.

This clonotype was counted between two and nine times. The chain links TRBV7-9 to TRBJ2-1; D remains unclear. The CDR3 has 14 amino acids. In germline, CDR1 is SEHNR, CDR2 FQNEAQ (reference sequence). The ends were cut back, 5 bases at V and 9 bases at J, with 17 bases in the middle. The CDR3 loop is CASSPFLRSPEQFF. Here the CDR3 DNA reads TGTGCCAGCAGCCCATTTTTGAGGTCGCCTGAGCAGTTCTTC.

V is TRBV2 and J is TRBJ2-1; 8 nucleotides line up with TRBD1. J gave up 2 bases and V 11 bases, and 5 bases lay outside the gene matches. The CDR3 spans 13 residues. CDR1 and CDR2 from the germline V gene are SNHLY and FYNNEI. The CDR3, as DNA: TGTGCCTTGCGGACAGGGACCTACAATGAGCAGTTCTTC. Its translation: CALRTGTYNEQFF.

Concerning this clonotype: Possible read error: a much larger clone is one base away. The rearrangement uses TRBV7-3 and TRBJ2-1; 12 bases fit TRBD2. Germline V gives CDR1 SGHTA, CDR2 FQGTGA. The CDR3 is 16 residues long. V shed 4 bases and J 4 bases; nucleotides not matched to a gene: 5. The CDR3, as DNA: TGTGCCAGCAGCTGGACTAGCGGGACTGAATACAATGAGCAGTTCTTC. As protein: CASSWTSGTEYNEQFF.

Concerning this clonotype: A much larger clone lies a single base off, so this may be a read error. The chain has TRBV7-9 and TRBJ1-6; a weak D match, TRBD1 (5 bases). The CDR3 sequence is 14 residues long. The germline V gene encodes CDR1 SEHNR and CDR2 FQNEAQ (reference sequence). DNA of the CDR3: TGTGCCAGCAGCTTGGGGGAGCTCCTTCAGGCCCTCGACTTT. Its translation: CASSLGELLQALDF.

CDR3 DNA sequence: TGTGCCAGTAGTGTATGGGCTCACGAGCAGTACTTC. It specifies CASSVWAHEQYF. J is TRBJ2-7 and V is TRBV19; the D is unclear. CDR1 is LNHDA, CDR2 SQIVND, per germline (reference sequence). The V gene lost 5 bases and the J gene lost 5 bases, with 10 bases spanning the gap. The CDR3 loop spans 12 amino acids.

There are a few counts of this clonotype. The gene calls are TRBV19 and TRBJ2-2; a possible D gene is TRBD1 (5 bases). Trimming left V 7 bases short and J 4 bases short, with 13 bases between. The germline V gene has CDR1 LNHDA and CDR2 SQIVND (reference sequence). The CDR3 has 14 residues. The CDR3 spells CASTVQGTTGELFF. The DNA for the CDR3 is TGTGCCAGTACTGTCCAGGGAACCACCGGGGAGCTGTTTTTT.

V gene TRBV12-3 or TRBV12-4 combines with J gene TRBJ2-5; TRBD2 matches 9 bases. The CDR3 has 20 residues. The V and J ends lost 5 bases and 0 bases, in that order; junction bases with no gene match: 19. The DNA of the CDR3 is TGTGCCAGCAGTGAAGATAGGTTTGAGTGGGTAGCGGGAGACCAAGAGACCCAGTACTTC. Its protein is CASSEDRFEWVAGDQETQYF.